These 25 T cell receptor beta chains share one sample of origin, sequenced in a study of blood T cell repertoires in COVID-19. TCRdb keeps only in-frame clones here, not all; method: immunoSEQ multiplex PCR. Here the sample spans approximately 210,000 clones, around four fifths being singletons. The sequencing sample was made of peripheral blood. The receptor source for this set is a human donor in a cohort sampled during active COVID-19.

V and J are TRBV4-1 and TRBJ2-1; 14 bases map to TRBD2. The CDR3 length is 15 residues. V lost 4 bases, J lost 10 bases, and 6 bases stayed unmatched. Germline values: CDR1 MGHRA, CDR2 YSYEKL. The CDR3 loop is CASSPWTSGGTEQFF. CDR3 DNA: TGCGCCAGCAGCCCCTGGACTAGCGGGGGGACCGAGCAGTTCTTC.

The J gene is TRBJ2-5, the V gene TRBV7-9, with TRBD2 matching over 7 bases. The germline CDR1 and CDR2 sequences are SEHNR and FQNEAQ (reference sequence). This CDR3 has 14 amino acids. V was pared by 5 bases and J by 1 base, with 4 bases of the junction left unmatched. CDR3 sequence reads: CASSPTSAQETQYF. CDR3 in DNA: TGTGCCAGCAGCCCAACTAGCGCCCAAGAGACCCAGTACTTC.

The chain uses TRBV6-2 or TRBV6-3 and TRBJ2-1; maybe TRBD2 (5 bases). Germline CDR1 is MNHEY and CDR2 is SVGEGT. This CDR3 has 17 residues. V was trimmed by 2 bases and J by 2 bases, leaving 16 bases between them. Here the CDR3 DNA reads TGTGCCAGCAGTTACGAGGTGGCTAGCCTCGCCTACAATGAGCAGTTCTTC. Translated: CASSYEVASLAYNEQFF.

The rearrangement uses TRBV24-1 and TRBJ1-4; D gene unclear. Germline V gene sequence: CDR1 KGHDR, CDR2 SFDVKD. The CDR3 is 11 amino acids. V lost 3 bases, J lost 15 bases, and 10 bases lay in between. The CDR3 nucleotides are TGTGCCACCAGTGATGGCGGTCGGGTGTTTTTT. This codes for CATSDGGRVFF.

The V and J genes are TRBV6-5 and TRBJ1-5; D is perhaps TRBD1 (5 bases). With 7 bases removed from V and 6 bases from J, the gap between germline ends came to 13 bases. The length of the CDR3 is 13 residues. Germline V lookup: CDR1 MNHEY, CDR2 SVGAGI. DNA for the CDR3: TGTGCCAGCACCTGGGGGGGTTCTCAGCCCCAGCATTTT. Translation gives CASTWGGSQPQHF.

The chain combines TRBV11-2 with TRBJ1-2; 10 bases map to TRBD1. The CDR3 consists of 15 residues. Germline loops: CDR1 SGHAT, CDR2 FQNNGV. V lost 5 bases and J lost 3; bases outside the gene matches: 6. The CDR3 here is CASSRTGTGDYGYTF. The CDR3 region has the DNA TGTGCCAGCAGCCGCACCGGGACAGGGGACTATGGCTACACCTTC.

The V and J genes are TRBV5-1 and TRBJ2-5; 9 positions agree with TRBD2. Per the germline V gene, CDR1 is SGHRS and CDR2 is YFSETQ. This CDR3 contains 16 residues. J gave up 5 bases and V 0 bases, and 8 bases lay outside the gene matches. In nucleotides, the CDR3 is TGCGCCAGCAGCTTGGCGGCAGCGGGAGGTGGGGAGACCCAGTACTTC. Protein product: CASSLAAAGGGETQYF.

The chain recombines TRBV5-1 with TRBJ2-7; 11 bases are a match to TRBD1. V lost 7 bases, J lost 6 bases, and 9 bases stayed unmatched. The CDR3 is 14 residues long. The germline gives CDR1 SGHRS, CDR2 YFSETQ. CDR3 protein: CASVGSGTGGEQYF. The CDR3, as DNA: TGCGCCAGCGTCGGATCCGGGACAGGGGGCGAGCAGTACTTC.

As for this clone: Other DNA sequences in the sample encode the same CDR3. This rearrangement joins TRBV5-6 to TRBJ1-2; 7 nucleotides align to TRBD1. The ends lost 4 bases at V and 3 bases at J; junction bases unmatched: 3. Per the germline V gene, CDR1 is SGHDT and CDR2 is YYEEEE. This CDR3 contains 13 residues. The CDR3 region is CASSLDRDYGYTF. The CDR3 DNA is TGTGCCAGCAGCCTCGACAGGGACTATGGCTACACCTTC.

The chain links TRBV11-2 to TRBJ1-5; D perhaps matches TRBD1 (5 bases). The CDR3 is 14 amino acids. Trimming left V 4 bases short and J 7 bases short, with 14 bases between. The germline gives CDR1 SGHAT, CDR2 FQNNGV. CDR3 protein: CASSSQGFRQPQHF. CDR3 in DNA: TGTGCCAGCAGCTCGCAGGGTTTTCGACAGCCCCAGCATTTT.

The V call is TRBV18, the J call TRBJ2-1; TRBD1 might be the D (6 bases). V was cut by 3 bases and J by 7 bases, with 13 bases left in between. The CDR3 loop spans 14 amino acids. Germline V gene data show CDR1 as KGHSH and CDR2 as LQKENI. CDR3 amino acids: CASSPVRGENEQFF. The DNA of the CDR3 is TGTGCCAGCTCACCGGTCAGGGGCGAGAATGAGCAGTTCTTC.

The chain uses TRBV18 and TRBJ1-2; weak D call: TRBD1 (5 bases). CDR1 is KGHSH, CDR2 LQKENI, per germline. V shed 4 bases and J shed 8 bases, with 26 bases lying between them. The CDR3 spans 17 residues. CDR3 region: CASSRVSEQAPGPGYTF. The CDR3 DNA reads TGTGCCAGCTCACGCGTAAGTGAACAGGCTCCTGGTCCAGGCTACACCTTC.

The chain is built from TRBV6-5 and TRBJ1-1, with no clear D. This CDR3 has 14 residues. The germline CDR1 and CDR2 sequences are MNHEY and SVGAGI. Here the CDR3 reads CGAYLRWPNTEAFF. Written as DNA, the CDR3 is TGTGGGGCCTATCTTAGGTGGCCGAACACTGAAGCTTTCTTT.

The CDR3 loop reads CASSLQGTQYF. CDR3 in DNA: TGTGCCAGCAGCCTCCAGGGGACCCAGTACTTC. J is TRBJ2-5 and V is TRBV7-2, with D possibly TRBD1 on 5 matching bases. The CDR3 extends over 11 amino acids. Trimming pared 5 bases from V and 7 bases from J, leaving 8 bases between. The germline V gene has CDR1 SGHTA and CDR2 FQGNSA.

This sequence joins TRBV5-1 and TRBJ2-7, with 8 bases identical to TRBD1. Germline loops: CDR1 SGHRS, CDR2 YFSETQ. Germline trimming cut 3 bases from V and 3 bases from J; bases unmatched to any gene: 5. The CDR3 length is 14 residues. CDR3 sequence: CASSSGTGNYEQYV. The CDR3 DNA reads as TGCGCCAGCAGCTCAGGGACAGGAAACTACGAGCAGTACGTC.

The V and J genes are TRBV18 and TRBJ2-2; D gene uncertain. The CDR3 is made up of 15 amino acids. Between the trimmed V and J ends, which lost 5 bases and 5 bases, there was a span of 15 bases. Germline loops: CDR1 KGHSH, CDR2 LQKENI. The CDR3 coding sequence is TGTGCCAGCTCATCGAGATCCCCCGGGACCGGGGAGCTGTTTTTT. Protein sequence: CASSSRSPGTGELFF.

The rearrangement links TRBV29-1 to TRBJ1-2, with 7 bases lining up with TRBD1. The CDR3 contains 14 residues. From germline, CDR1 is SQVTM and CDR2 ANQGSEA. J was trimmed by 7 bases and V by 3 bases; bases with no gene match: 11. The DNA of the CDR3 is TGCAGCGTTGAGACTGCAGGGGGTGCAGCTGGCTACACCTTC. Translation: CSVETAGGAAGYTF.

The chain couples TRBV5-1 to TRBJ1-2, with 11 bases lining up with TRBD1. The CDR3 totals 14 residues. Losses at the gene ends were 4 bases for V and 3 bases for J; bases not matched to a gene: 2. Germline V gene sequence: CDR1 SGHRS, CDR2 YFSETQ. Written as DNA, the CDR3 is TGCGCCAGCAGCACGGGACAGGGGGACTATGGCTACACCTTC. Translated, it gives CASSTGQGDYGYTF. Full variable domain (rest looked up from reference TRBV5-1 and TRBJ1-2): KAGVTQTPRYLIKTRGQQVTLSCSPISGHRSVSWYQQTPGQGLQFLFEYFSETQRNKGNFPGRFSGRQFSNSRSEMNVSTLELGDSALYLCASSTGQGDYGYTFGSGTRLTVV.

This clone was counted a single time. The chain employs TRBV5-5 and TRBJ2-1; tentatively, D is TRBD2 (6 bases). Trimming left V 4 bases short and J 4 bases short, with 15 bases between. The CDR3 is made up of 15 amino acids. In germline, CDR1 is SGHKS, CDR2 YYEKEE (reference sequence). In DNA, the CDR3 is TGTGCCAGCAGCCAACCACCGGGACTTTACAATGAGCAGTTCTTC. It encodes CASSQPPGLYNEQFF.

This rearrangement joins TRBV2 to TRBJ1-2; 7 bases agree with TRBD1. Trimming removed 5 bases from V and 0 bases from J; junction bases left unmatched: 6. This CDR3 has 15 amino acids. The germline V gene has CDR1 SNHLY and CDR2 FYNNEI. The CDR3 coding sequence is TGTGCCAGCAGTACCGGGACAGCTTCTAACTATGGCTACACCTTC. Its translation is CASSTGTASNYGYTF.

The chain recombines TRBV12-5 with TRBJ2-5, with 9 positions matching TRBD1. V lost 6 bases, J lost 5 bases, and 13 bases stayed unmatched. Germline V lookup: CDR1 LGHNT, CDR2 FRNRAP. This CDR3 contains 16 residues. The CDR3 DNA reads as TGTGCTAGTGGCCCACCGGGACAGGGAGCGTGGGAGACCCAGTACTTC. It yields the protein CASGPPGQGAWETQYF.

The rearrangement uses TRBV21-1 and TRBJ1-2. TRBV21-1 constitutes a pseudogene. The CDR3 has 18 amino acids. The CDR3 loop reads CASSKNSRGTGAPWGYTF. The CDR3, as DNA: TGTGCCAGCAGCAAGAATAGTCGAGGGACGGGAGCCCCTTGGGGCTACACCTTC.

V and J are TRBV28 and TRBJ2-1; perhaps TRBD1 as D (6 bases). Germline assignment: CDR1 MDHEN and CDR2 SYDVKM. Trimming removed 10 bases from V and 3 bases from J, with 13 bases in between. There are 13 residues in the CDR3. CDR3: CATWTVLYNEQFF. DNA of the CDR3: TGTGCCACCTGGACAGTCCTCTACAATGAGCAGTTCTTC.

The gene calls are TRBV19 and TRBJ1-5; 10 nucleotides align to TRBD1. CDR1 is LNHDA, CDR2 SQIVND, per germline (reference sequence). This CDR3 region has 16 residues. Losses at the gene ends were 5 bases for V and 7 bases for J; bases not matched to a gene: 11. The CDR3 reads CASSQMTGGRGQPQHF. Here the CDR3 DNA reads TGTGCCAGTAGTCAAATGACAGGGGGCAGGGGCCAGCCCCAGCATTTT. Full variable domain (missing parts from reference TRBV19 and TRBJ1-5): DGGITQSPKYLFRKEGQNVTLSCEQNLNHDAMYWYRQDPGQGLRLIYYSQIVNDFQKGDIAEGYSVSREKKESFPLTVTSAQKNPTAFYLCASSQMTGGRGQPQHFGDGTRLSIL.

The chain recombines TRBV7-9 with TRBJ2-1; D possibly corresponds to TRBD1 (6 bases). Germline CDR1 reads SEHNR; CDR2 reads FQNEAQ (reference sequence). Trimming took 8 bases from V and 0 from J, leaving 11 bases between them. This CDR3 is 14 amino acids long. The CDR3 is CASCEGDSYNEQFF. CDR3 bases: TGTGCCAGCTGCGAGGGGGACTCCTACAATGAGCAGTTCTTC.